Many counts were recorded for the clone carrying this T cell receptor (beta chain). Trimming left V 2 bases short and J 3 bases short, with 22 bases between. The CDR3 has 17 amino acids. Germline assignment: CDR1 SQVTM and CDR2 ANQGSEA. TCRdb itself ran the PCR reads through MiXCR, one entry per CDR3 protein. The sample records about 510,000 distinct CDR3 sequences, about a fifth being singletons. The data are from a study of molecular identifiers for immune sequencing clone quantification. For the study at large: Replicates involved a five-way split of RNA from around 20,000 or 100,000 naive CD8 cells, with sequencing of four.

The CD8+CD4-CCR7+CD45RA+ phenotype defined the sorted naive CD8 T cells. This sequence joins TRBV29-1 and TRBJ2-5, with a weak D call TRBD2 (7 bases). Sequencing was carried out using naive CD8+ T cells from blood, with Jurkat cell RNA spiked in. Regarding subset: FACS-sorted CD8+CD4-CCR7+CD45RA+ naive T cells. The source is a human donor in good health. Some libraries in this study had Jurkat cell RNA spiked in. The CDR3 sequence: CSVEIGGQWGAEETQYF. CDR3 coding DNA: TGCAGCGTTGAAATCGGGGGGCAGTGGGGGGCCGAAGAGACCCAGTACTTC.